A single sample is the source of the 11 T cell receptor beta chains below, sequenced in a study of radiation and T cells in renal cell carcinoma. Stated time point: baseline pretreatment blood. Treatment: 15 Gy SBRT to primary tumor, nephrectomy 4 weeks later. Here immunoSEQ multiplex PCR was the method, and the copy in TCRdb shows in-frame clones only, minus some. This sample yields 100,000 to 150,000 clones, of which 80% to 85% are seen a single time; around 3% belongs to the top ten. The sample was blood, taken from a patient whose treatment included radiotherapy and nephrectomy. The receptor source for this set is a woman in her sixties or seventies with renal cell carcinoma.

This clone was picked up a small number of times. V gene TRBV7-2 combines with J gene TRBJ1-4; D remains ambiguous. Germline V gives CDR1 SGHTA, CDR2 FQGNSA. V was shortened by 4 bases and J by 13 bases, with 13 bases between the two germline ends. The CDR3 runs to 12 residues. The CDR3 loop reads CASSSALGRLFF. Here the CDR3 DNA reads TGTGCCAGCAGCTCCGCCTTAGGGAGACTGTTTTTT.

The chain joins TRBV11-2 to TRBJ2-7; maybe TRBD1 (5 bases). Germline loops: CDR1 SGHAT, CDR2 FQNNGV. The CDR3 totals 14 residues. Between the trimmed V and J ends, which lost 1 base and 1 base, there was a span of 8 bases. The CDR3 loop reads CASSLGRDSYEQYF. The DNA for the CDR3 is TGTGCCAGCAGCTTAGGCAGGGATTCCTACGAGCAGTACTTC.

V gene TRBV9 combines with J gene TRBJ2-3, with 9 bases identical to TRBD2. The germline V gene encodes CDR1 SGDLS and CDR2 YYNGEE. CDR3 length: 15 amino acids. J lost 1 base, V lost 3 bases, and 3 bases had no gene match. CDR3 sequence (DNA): TGTGCCAGCAGCGCGACTAGCGGACGCACAGATACGCAGTATTTT. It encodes CASSATSGRTDTQYF.

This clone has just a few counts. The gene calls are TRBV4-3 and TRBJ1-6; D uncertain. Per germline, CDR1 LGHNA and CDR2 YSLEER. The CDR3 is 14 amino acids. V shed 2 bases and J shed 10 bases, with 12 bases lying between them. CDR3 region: CASSQSFSESPLHF. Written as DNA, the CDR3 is TGCGCCAGCAGCCAATCGTTCTCCGAATCACCCCTCCACTTT.

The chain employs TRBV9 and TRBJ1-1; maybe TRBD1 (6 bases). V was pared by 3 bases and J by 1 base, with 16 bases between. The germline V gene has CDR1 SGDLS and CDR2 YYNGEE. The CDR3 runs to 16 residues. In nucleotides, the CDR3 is TGTGCCAGCAGCGAGGGGGGTAGGGGACCGAACACTGAAGCTTTCTTT. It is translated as CASSEGGRGPNTEAFF.

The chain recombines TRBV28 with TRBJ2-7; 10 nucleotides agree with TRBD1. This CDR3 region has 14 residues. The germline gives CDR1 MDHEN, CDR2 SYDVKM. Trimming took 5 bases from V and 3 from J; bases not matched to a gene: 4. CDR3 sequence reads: CASSGGQGLYEQYF. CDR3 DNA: TGTGCCAGCAGTGGGGGACAGGGGCTCTACGAGCAGTACTTC.

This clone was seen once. The CDR3 loop reads CASSQKSGTRTYGYTF. CDR3 nucleotide sequence: TGTGCCAGCAGCCAAAAATCCGGGACGCGGACCTATGGCTACACCTTC. This chain links TRBV4-2 with TRBJ1-2, with D possibly TRBD1 on 5 matching bases. Germline V lookup: CDR1 LGHNA, CDR2 YNFKEQ. CDR3 length equals 16 residues. V was clipped by 2 bases and J by 4 bases, with 17 bases between them.

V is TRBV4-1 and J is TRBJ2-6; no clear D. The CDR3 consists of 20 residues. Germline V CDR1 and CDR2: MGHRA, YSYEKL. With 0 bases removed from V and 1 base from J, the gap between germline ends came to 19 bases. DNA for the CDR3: TGCGCCAGCAGCCAAGATCTTATTATAGGTCTTGTATCTGGGGCCAACGTCCTGACTTTC. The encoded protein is CASSQDLIIGLVSGANVLTF.

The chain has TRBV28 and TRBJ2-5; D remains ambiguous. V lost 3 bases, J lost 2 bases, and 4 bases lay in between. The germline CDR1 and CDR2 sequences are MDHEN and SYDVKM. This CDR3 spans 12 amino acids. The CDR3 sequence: CASSFYQETQYF. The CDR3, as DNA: TGTGCCAGCAGTTTCTATCAAGAGACCCAGTACTTC.

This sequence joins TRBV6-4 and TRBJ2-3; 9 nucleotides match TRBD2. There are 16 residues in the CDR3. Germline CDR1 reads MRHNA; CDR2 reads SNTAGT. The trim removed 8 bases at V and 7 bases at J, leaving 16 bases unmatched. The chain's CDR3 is CASGREAGGPGNTQYF. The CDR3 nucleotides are TGTGCCAGCGGACGCGAGGCGGGAGGGCCGGGAAATACGCAGTATTTT.

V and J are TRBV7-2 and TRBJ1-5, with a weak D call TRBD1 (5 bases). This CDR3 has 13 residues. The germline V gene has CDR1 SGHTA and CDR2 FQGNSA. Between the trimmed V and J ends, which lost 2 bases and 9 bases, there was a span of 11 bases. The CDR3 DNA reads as TGTGCCAGCAGCTTAAGGACGGGGGGGCCCCAGCATTTT. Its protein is CASSLRTGGPQHF.